This is a list of T cell receptor beta chains from one sample in a study of T-cell reconstitution after alpha-beta-depleted transplantation in children. TCRdb re-analysed the PCR reads in MiXCR, keeping a single row per CDR3 protein. The data show 450,000 to 500,000 distinct CDR3 sequences, around 12% seen once. The sample was PBMCs from the stem cell graft donor, taken from the stem cell graft. The receptors come from a human donor who donated a stem cell graft to a child with combined immunodeficiency. CDR3s include the opening cysteine and the closing phenylalanine or tryptophan. Each record gives: D gene, clone size, V gene, J gene, CDR3 DNA, CDR3 protein. D genes are given only for firm matches. Clone size is given for some rows only: seen once, a few or many times, or a class if the clone is expanded.

D gene: -; clone size: -; V gene: TRBV6-2/TRBV6-3; J gene: TRBJ2-1; CDR3 DNA: TGTGCCAGCAGTTGGGGGCGGGCCTCCTACAATGAGCAGTTCTTC; CDR3 protein: CASSWGRASYNEQFF
D gene: TRBD2; clone size: few; V gene: TRBV12-3/TRBV12-4; J gene: TRBJ2-7; CDR3 DNA: TGTGCCAGCACCCAAACGGCGGGAGGGGGGTACGAGCAGTACTTC; CDR3 protein: CASTQTAGGGYEQYF
D gene: -; clone size: few; V gene: TRBV20-1; J gene: TRBJ2-3; CDR3 DNA: TGCAGTGCTAGCCTAAGAGGAGGAGTCACAGATACGCAGTATTTT; CDR3 protein: CSASLRGGVTDTQYF
D gene: TRBD2; clone size: few; V gene: TRBV20-1; J gene: TRBJ2-1; CDR3 DNA: TGCAGTGCTAGTTGGTTGGGACTAGCGAGACCCTCCTACAATGAGCAGTTCTTC; CDR3 protein: CSASWLGLARPSYNEQFF
D gene: -; clone size: -; V gene: TRBV12-3/TRBV12-4; J gene: TRBJ2-1; CDR3 DNA: TGTGCCAGCAGTTTAATCTGGGGATCTGAGCAGTTCTTC; CDR3 protein: CASSLIWGSEQFF
D gene: -; clone size: many; V gene: TRBV6-5; J gene: TRBJ1-1; CDR3 DNA: TGTGCCAGCAGTTACTCTCCTGGGGGGATGAACACTGAAGCTTTCTTT; CDR3 protein: CASSYSPGGMNTEAFF
D gene: TRBD2; clone size: few; V gene: TRBV6-4; J gene: TRBJ2-1; CDR3 DNA: TGTGCCAGCAGCCAGACTAGCGGGGGTTCGAATGAGCAGTTCTTC; CDR3 protein: CASSQTSGGSNEQFF
D gene: -; clone size: few; V gene: TRBV7-2; J gene: TRBJ2-3; CDR3 DNA: TGTGCCAGCAGCTTAGAGGCCACGCAGTATTTT; CDR3 protein: CASSLEATQYF
D gene: -; clone size: -; V gene: TRBV27; J gene: TRBJ2-3; CDR3 DNA: TGTGCCAGCAGTTTGTTCGGGGAGCGGCGTCTTAGCACAGATACGCAGTATTTT; CDR3 protein: CASSLFGERRLSTDTQYF
D gene: -; clone size: -; V gene: TRBV25-1; J gene: TRBJ2-4; CDR3 DNA: TGTGCCAGCAGAGAGCCAGGGATAAACATTCAGTACTTC; CDR3 protein: CASREPGINIQYF
D gene: -; clone size: few; V gene: TRBV2; J gene: TRBJ2-7; CDR3 DNA: TGTGCCAGCAGCCCAGCCTATCCTTACTACGAGCAGTACTTC; CDR3 protein: CASSPAYPYYEQYF
D gene: -; clone size: -; V gene: TRBV30; J gene: TRBJ2-1; CDR3 DNA: TGTGCCTGGTCTAATGCGCGGCCAAGCTCCTACAATGAGCAGTTCTTC; CDR3 protein: CAWSNARPSSYNEQFF
D gene: -; clone size: many; V gene: TRBV20-1; J gene: TRBJ2-4; CDR3 DNA: TGCAGTGCTAGAGACCGTAGCATTTCCCGGGACCTTATCCACATTCAGTACTTC; CDR3 protein: CSARDRSISRDLIHIQYF
D gene: -; clone size: few; V gene: TRBV12-3/TRBV12-4; J gene: TRBJ1-5; CDR3 DNA: TGTGCCAGCAGTTTATATGGGGGGGTGAATCAGCCCCAGCATTTT; CDR3 protein: CASSLYGGVNQPQHF
D gene: -; clone size: many; V gene: TRBV7-2; J gene: TRBJ2-6; CDR3 DNA: TGTGCCAGCGGCCGCTCTGGGGCCAACGTCCTGACTTTC; CDR3 protein: CASGRSGANVLTF
D gene: -; clone size: -; V gene: TRBV29-1; J gene: TRBJ2-7; CDR3 DNA: TGCAGCGTTGCCGCGGGATCGGGGTACGAGCAGTACTTC; CDR3 protein: CSVAAGSGYEQYF
D gene: -; clone size: few; V gene: TRBV6-2/TRBV6-3; J gene: TRBJ1-5; CDR3 DNA: TGTGCCGGATCCCGGGGGGGCTTCAATCAGCCCCAGCATTTT; CDR3 protein: CAGSRGGFNQPQHF
D gene: -; clone size: few; V gene: TRBV7-6; J gene: TRBJ1-6; CDR3 DNA: TGTGCCAGCAGCCCCGCCAGGGGTGATTCACCCCTCCACTTT; CDR3 protein: CASSPARGDSPLHF
D gene: -; clone size: few; V gene: TRBV7-9; J gene: TRBJ2-1; CDR3 DNA: TGTGCCAGCAGCTTAGAGGGTTACGCGGACAATGAGCAGTTCTTC; CDR3 protein: CASSLEGYADNEQFF
D gene: TRBD2; clone size: few; V gene: TRBV7-2; J gene: TRBJ2-5; CDR3 DNA: TGTGCCAGCAGCACCGGACTAGCGGGGGGGCCAGAGACCCAGTACTTC; CDR3 protein: CASSTGLAGGPETQYF
D gene: -; clone size: -; V gene: TRBV3-1; J gene: TRBJ2-3; CDR3 DNA: TGTGCCAGCAGTGGTACGGGGGCGGCCATCCGCGGTACAGATACGCAGTATTTT; CDR3 protein: CASSGTGAAIRGTDTQYF
D gene: -; clone size: many; V gene: TRBV27; J gene: TRBJ2-2; CDR3 DNA: TGTGCCAGCATTCCGATGAGGGGGTTAAACACCGGGGAGCTGTTTTTT; CDR3 protein: CASIPMRGLNTGELFF
D gene: -; clone size: few; V gene: TRBV9; J gene: TRBJ1-6; CDR3 DNA: TGTGCCAGCAGCGCACAGGGAGAGGATTCACCCCTCCACTTT; CDR3 protein: CASSAQGEDSPLHF
D gene: -; clone size: -; V gene: TRBV7-9; J gene: TRBJ2-7; CDR3 DNA: TGTGCCAGCAGCCCCATGGGGGGCACCTACGAGCAGTACTTC; CDR3 protein: CASSPMGGTYEQYF
D gene: -; clone size: -; V gene: TRBV18; J gene: TRBJ2-1; CDR3 DNA: TGTGCCAGCTCACAACGGGACCTAGATGGCCTTTACAATGAGCAGTTCTTC; CDR3 protein: CASSQRDLDGLYNEQFF
D gene: -; clone size: few; V gene: TRBV4-3; J gene: TRBJ1-1; CDR3 DNA: TGCGCCAGCAGCCAAGATCGCGGGTTCGAAGCTTTCTTT; CDR3 protein: CASSQDRGFEAFF
D gene: TRBD1; clone size: few; V gene: TRBV20-1; J gene: TRBJ2-3; CDR3 DNA: TGCAGTGCTAGGGGTCCAGGGACAGGTAGCAGCACAGATACGCAGTATTTT; CDR3 protein: CSARGPGTGSSTDTQYF
D gene: TRBD2; clone size: few; V gene: TRBV12-3/TRBV12-4; J gene: TRBJ2-1; CDR3 DNA: TGTGCCAGCACGAATTGGCGGGGGGCCTACAATGAGCAGTTCTTC; CDR3 protein: CASTNWRGAYNEQFF